This T cell receptor (beta chain) was captured in a study of T cell responses to AZD1222 COVID-19 vaccine. Data came from immunoSEQ multiplex PCR; TCRdb stores just in-frame clones and leaves some out. The table records about 100,000 clones, approximately 89% of them present only once. Trimming left V 6 bases short and J 2 bases short, with 16 bases between. The CDR3 totals 15 residues. Germline V gives CDR1 SGHTA, CDR2 FQGNSA. This receptor was obtained from an adult in good health. The specimen was peripheral blood, collected on day 0 of MenACWY control vaccination. The V and J genes are TRBV7-2 and TRBJ1-2; weak D call: TRBD1 (5 bases). This CDR3 reads CASRRDSTANYGYTF. DNA for the CDR3: TGTGCCAGCAGAAGAGACAGTACAGCCAACTATGGCTACACCTTC.